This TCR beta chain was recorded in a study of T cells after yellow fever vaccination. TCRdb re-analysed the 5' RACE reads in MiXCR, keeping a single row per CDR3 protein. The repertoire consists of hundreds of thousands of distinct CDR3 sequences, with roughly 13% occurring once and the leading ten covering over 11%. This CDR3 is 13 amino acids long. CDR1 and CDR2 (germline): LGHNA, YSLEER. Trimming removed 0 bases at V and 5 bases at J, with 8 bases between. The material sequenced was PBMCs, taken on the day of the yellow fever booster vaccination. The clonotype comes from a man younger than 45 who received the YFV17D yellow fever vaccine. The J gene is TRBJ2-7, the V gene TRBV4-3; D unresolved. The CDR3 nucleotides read TGCGCCAGCAGCCAAGACCTAGTGGACGAGCAGTACTTC. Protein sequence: CASSQDLVDEQYF.